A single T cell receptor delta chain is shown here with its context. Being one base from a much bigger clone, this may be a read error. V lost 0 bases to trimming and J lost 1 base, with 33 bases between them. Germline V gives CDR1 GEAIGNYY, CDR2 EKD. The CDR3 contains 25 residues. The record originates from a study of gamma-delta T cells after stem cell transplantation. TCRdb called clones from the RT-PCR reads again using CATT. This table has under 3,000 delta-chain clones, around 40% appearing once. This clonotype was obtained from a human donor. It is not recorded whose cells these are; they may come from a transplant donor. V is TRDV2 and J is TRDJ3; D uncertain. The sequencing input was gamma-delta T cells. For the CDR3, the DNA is TGTGCCTGTGACACCGTGAGTGGATGGGTGACCCCGCTTCGTTTATCGTCCTGGGACACCCGACAGATGTTTTTC. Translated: CACDTVSGWVTPLRLSSWDTRQMFF.